The 2 T cell receptor beta chains given below trace back to one sample, sequenced in a study of blood T cell repertoires in COVID-19. Some clones are missing from TCRdb's copy, which holds only in-frame ones; the method was immunoSEQ multiplex PCR. The table includes more than 250,000 clones, about 87% detected once. Sequenced material: PBMCs or T cells enriched from blood (not recorded which). All receptors derive from a woman aged 35 to 49 with acute COVID-19.

In this sample, this clone turned up once. The chain is built from TRBV19 and TRBJ1-6, with D maybe TRBD1 (5 bases). The V gene's germline CDR1 is LNHDA and CDR2 SQIVND (reference sequence). Between the trimmed V and J ends, which lost 5 bases and 9 bases, there was a span of 20 bases. The CDR3 loop spans 16 amino acids. The CDR3 nucleotides read TGTGCCAGTAGTCCTCGGGGGAGGTTAAGGAGTTCACCCCTCCACTTT. Protein product: CASSPRGRLRSSPLHF.

This clone showed up just once. The chain couples TRBV7-2 to TRBJ1-1, with D unresolved. The CDR3 contains 13 residues. Trimming removed 4 bases from V and 0 bases from J, with 6 bases in between. Germline V gives CDR1 SGHTA, CDR2 FQGNSA. The CDR3 protein is CASSSGLNTEAFF. CDR3 bases: TGTGCCAGCAGCTCGGGATTGAACACTGAAGCTTTCTTT.